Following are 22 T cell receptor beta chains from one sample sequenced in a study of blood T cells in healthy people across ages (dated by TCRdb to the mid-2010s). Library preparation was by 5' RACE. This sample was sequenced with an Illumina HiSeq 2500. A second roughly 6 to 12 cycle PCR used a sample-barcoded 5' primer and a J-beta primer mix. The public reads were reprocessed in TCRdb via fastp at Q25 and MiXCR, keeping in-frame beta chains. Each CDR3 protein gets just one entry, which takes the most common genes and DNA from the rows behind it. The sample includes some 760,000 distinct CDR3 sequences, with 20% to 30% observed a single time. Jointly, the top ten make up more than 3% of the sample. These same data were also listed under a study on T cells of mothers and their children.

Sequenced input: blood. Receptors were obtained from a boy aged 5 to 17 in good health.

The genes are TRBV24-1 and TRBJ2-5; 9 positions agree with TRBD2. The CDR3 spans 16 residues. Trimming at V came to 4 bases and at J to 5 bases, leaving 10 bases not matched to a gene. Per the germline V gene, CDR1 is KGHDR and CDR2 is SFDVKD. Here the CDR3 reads CATSDHRLAASETQYF. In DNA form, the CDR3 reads TGTGCCACCAGTGACCACCGACTAGCGGCTTCGGAGACCCAGTACTTC.

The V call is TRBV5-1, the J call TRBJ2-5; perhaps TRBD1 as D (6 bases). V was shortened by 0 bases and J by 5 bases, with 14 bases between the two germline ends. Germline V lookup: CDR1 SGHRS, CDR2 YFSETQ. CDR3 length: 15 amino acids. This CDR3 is CASSLGTNRAETQYF. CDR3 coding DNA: TGCGCCAGCAGCTTGGGGACCAACAGGGCGGAGACCCAGTACTTC.

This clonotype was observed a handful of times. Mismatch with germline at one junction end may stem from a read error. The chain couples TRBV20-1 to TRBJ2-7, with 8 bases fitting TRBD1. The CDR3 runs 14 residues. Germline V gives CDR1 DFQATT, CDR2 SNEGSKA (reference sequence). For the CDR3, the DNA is TGCAGTGCTAGAGAGGGACAGGTGCCCTACGAGCGGTACTTC. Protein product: CSAREGQVPYERYF.

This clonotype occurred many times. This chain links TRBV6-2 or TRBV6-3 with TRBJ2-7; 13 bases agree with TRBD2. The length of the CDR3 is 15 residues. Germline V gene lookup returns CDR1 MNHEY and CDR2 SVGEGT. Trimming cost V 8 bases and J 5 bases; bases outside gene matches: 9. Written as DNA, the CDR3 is TGTGCCAGCGATTCCGGGACTAGCGGGATCCACGAGCAGTACTTC. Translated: CASDSGTSGIHEQYF.

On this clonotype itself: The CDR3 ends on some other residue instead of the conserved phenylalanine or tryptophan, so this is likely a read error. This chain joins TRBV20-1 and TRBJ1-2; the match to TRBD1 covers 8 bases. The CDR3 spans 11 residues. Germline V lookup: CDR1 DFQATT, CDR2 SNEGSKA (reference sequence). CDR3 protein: CSAGQGYDYTL. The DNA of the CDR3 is TGCAGTGCTGGACAGGGATATGACTACACCCTC.

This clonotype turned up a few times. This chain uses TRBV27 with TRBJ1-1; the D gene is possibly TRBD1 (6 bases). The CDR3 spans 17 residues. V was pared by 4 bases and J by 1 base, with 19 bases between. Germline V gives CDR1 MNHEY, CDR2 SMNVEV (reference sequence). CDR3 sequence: CASSYYPWRGANTEAFF. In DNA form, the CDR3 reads TGTGCCAGCAGTTACTACCCTTGGAGGGGGGCGAACACTGAAGCTTTCTTT.

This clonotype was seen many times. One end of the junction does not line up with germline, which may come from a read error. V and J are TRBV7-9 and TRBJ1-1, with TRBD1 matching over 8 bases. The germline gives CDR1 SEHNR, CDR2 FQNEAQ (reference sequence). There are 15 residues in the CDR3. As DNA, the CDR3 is TGTGCCAGCAGTTTAGGACAGGGTTTGAACACTGAAGCTTTCTTT. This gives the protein CASSLGQGLNTEAFF.

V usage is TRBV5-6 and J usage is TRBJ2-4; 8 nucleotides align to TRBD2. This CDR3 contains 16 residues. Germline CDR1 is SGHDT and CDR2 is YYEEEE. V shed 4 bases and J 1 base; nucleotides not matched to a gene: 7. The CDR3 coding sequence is TGTGCCAGCAGCGAACTAGCGGATCTCGCCAAAAACATTCAGTACTTC. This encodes CASSELADLAKNIQYF.

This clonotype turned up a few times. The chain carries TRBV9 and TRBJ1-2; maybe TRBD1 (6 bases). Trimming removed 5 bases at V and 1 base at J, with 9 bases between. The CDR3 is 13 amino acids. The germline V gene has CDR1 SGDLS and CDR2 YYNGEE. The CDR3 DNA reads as TGTGCCAGCAGGAAGGACAGTAACTATGGCTACACCTTC. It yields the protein CASRKDSNYGYTF.

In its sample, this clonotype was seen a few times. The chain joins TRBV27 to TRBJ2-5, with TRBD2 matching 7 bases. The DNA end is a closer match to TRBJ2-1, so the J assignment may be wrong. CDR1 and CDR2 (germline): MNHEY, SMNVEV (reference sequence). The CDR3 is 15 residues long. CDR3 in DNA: TGTGCCAGCAGTCGGCTAGCGGAAAATGGCAATGAGCAGTTCTTC. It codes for CASSRLAENGNEQFF.

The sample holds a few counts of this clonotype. The CDR3 protein is CSALQGATDTQYF. CDR3 bases: TGCAGCGCCCTCCAGGGAGCCACAGATACGCAGTATTTT. The V call is TRBV29-1, the J call TRBJ2-3; D is tentatively TRBD1 or TRBD2 (5 bases each). This CDR3 is built from 13 residues. CDR1 SQVTM and CDR2 ANQGSEA come from the germline V gene. Trimming left V 7 bases short and J 2 bases short, with 13 bases between.

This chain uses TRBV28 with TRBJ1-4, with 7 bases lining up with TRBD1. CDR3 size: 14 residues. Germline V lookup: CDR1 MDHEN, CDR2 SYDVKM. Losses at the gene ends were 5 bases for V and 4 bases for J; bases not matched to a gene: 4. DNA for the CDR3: TGTGCCAGCAGTCGGGACAGACGTAATGAAAAACTGTTTTTT. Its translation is CASSRDRRNEKLFF.

The CDR3: CASSLSRATSPDTQYF. For the CDR3, the DNA is TGTGCCAGCAGTTTATCCAGAGCGACTAGTCCAGATACGCAGTATTTT. V is TRBV27 and J is TRBJ2-3, with D possibly TRBD2 on 6 matching bases. The V gene lost 0 bases and the J gene lost 4 bases, with 14 bases spanning the gap. The CDR3 runs to 16 residues. Germline V lookup: CDR1 MNHEY, CDR2 SMNVEV (reference sequence).

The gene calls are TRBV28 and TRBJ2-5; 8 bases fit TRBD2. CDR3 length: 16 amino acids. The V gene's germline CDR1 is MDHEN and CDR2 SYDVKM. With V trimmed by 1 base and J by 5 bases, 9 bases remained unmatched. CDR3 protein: CASSLLREAFVETQYF. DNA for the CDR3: TGTGCCAGCAGTTTATTGCGGGAGGCCTTTGTGGAGACCCAGTACTTC.

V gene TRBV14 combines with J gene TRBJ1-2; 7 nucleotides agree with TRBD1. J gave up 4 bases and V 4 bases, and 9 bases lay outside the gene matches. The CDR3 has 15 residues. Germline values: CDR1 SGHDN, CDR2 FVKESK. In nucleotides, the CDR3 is TGTGCCAGCAGCCCGCGGGACAGCCAAACCTATGGCTACACCTTC. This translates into CASSPRDSQTYGYTF.

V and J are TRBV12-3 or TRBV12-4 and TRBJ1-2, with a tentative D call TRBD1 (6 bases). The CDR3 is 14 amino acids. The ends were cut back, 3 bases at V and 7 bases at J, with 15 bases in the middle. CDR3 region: CASSFGGRHLGYTF. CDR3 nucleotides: TGTGCCAGCAGTTTTGGGGGGCGCCACCTTGGCTACACCTTC.

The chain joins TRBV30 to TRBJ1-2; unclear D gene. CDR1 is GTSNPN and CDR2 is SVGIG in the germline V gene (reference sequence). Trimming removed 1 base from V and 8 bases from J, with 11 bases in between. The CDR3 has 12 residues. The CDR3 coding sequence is TGTGCCTGGAGTGAGGGCCTAGGAGGCTACACCTTC. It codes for CAWSEGLGGYTF.

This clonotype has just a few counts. The CDR3 sequence: CSTIRETGELFF. DNA of the CDR3: TGCAGCACTATCAGGGAAACCGGGGAGCTGTTTTTT. The V gene is TRBV29-1, the J gene TRBJ2-2, with D possibly being TRBD1 (5 bases). Germline V lookup: CDR1 SQVTM, CDR2 ANQGSEA. The V end was cut by 8 bases, the J end by 5 bases, with 12 bases between. The CDR3 extends over 12 amino acids.

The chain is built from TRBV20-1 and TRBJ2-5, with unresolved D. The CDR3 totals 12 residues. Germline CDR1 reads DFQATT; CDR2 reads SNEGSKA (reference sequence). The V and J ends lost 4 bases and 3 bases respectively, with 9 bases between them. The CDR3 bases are TGCAGTGCTATTTTTCCGAAAGAGACCCAGTACTTC. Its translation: CSAIFPKETQYF.

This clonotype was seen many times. The CDR3 loop reads CASSLGLAGVNEQFF. The CDR3 nucleotides read TGTGCCAGCAGCTTAGGTCTAGCGGGAGTCAATGAGCAGTTCTTC. J is TRBJ2-1 and V is TRBV7-2; the match to TRBD2 covers 10 bases. Germline V lookup: CDR1 SGHTA, CDR2 FQGNSA. The CDR3 has 15 residues. Trimming removed 1 base from V and 6 bases from J; junction bases left unmatched: 3. The whole variable domain, remainder taken from reference TRBV7-2 and TRBJ2-1, is GAGVSQSPSNKVTEKGKDVELRCDPISGHTALYWYRQSLGQGLEFLIYFQGNSAPDKSGLPSDRFSAERTGGSVSTLTIQRTQQEDSAVYLCASSLGLAGVNEQFFGPGTRLTVL.

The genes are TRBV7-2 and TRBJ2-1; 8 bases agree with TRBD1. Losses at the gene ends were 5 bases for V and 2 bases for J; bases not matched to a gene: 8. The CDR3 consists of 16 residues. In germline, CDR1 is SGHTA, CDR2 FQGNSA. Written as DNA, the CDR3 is TGTGCCAGCAGCAAGCAAGCAGGGGGCCCCTACAATGAGCAGTTCTTC. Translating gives CASSKQAGGPYNEQFF. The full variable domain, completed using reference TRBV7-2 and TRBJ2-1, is GAGVSQSPSNKVTEKGKDVELRCDPISGHTALYWYRQSLGQGLEFLIYFQGNSAPDKSGLPSDRFSAERTGGSVSTLTIQRTQQEDSAVYLCASSKQAGGPYNEQFFGPGTRLTVL.

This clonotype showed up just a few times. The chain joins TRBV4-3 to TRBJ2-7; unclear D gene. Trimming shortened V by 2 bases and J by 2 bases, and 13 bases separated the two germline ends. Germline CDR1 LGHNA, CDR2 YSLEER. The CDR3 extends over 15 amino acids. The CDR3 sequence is CASSQWNGAAYEQYF. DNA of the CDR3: TGCGCCAGCAGCCAATGGAACGGAGCAGCCTACGAGCAGTACTTC.